These 14 T cell receptor beta chains came from one sample sequenced in a study of CD8 T cells in ankylosing spondylitis (dated by TCRdb to the late 2010s). Preparation of the library involved 5' RACE. Sequencer: Illumina HiSeq 2500. The public reads were reanalyzed by TCRdb: fastp trimming at Q25, MiXCR alignment, in-frame beta chains only. Rows are unified per CDR3 protein, each entry keeping the most common DNA and genes. For this sample the table gives about 160,000 distinct CDR3 sequences, of which around a tenth were detected only once. Clones ranked in the top ten supply around 15% of the sample. Sequenced material: blood, either unsorted or a sorted T cell fraction (not recorded which). The receptors shown here come from a female donor with ankylosing spondylitis or in good health (not recorded which).

The genes are TRBV20-1 and TRBJ2-2; tentatively, D is TRBD2 (5 bases). CDR1 and CDR2 from the germline V gene are DFQATT and SNEGSKA (reference sequence). The CDR3 is made up of 15 amino acids. V gave up 7 bases and J gave up 6 bases, with 21 bases separating them. This CDR3 reads CSGLLEDSFPGELFF. CDR3 DNA: TGCAGTGGGCTGTTAGAGGACTCATTCCCCGGGGAGCTGTTTTTT.

Only a few counts were recorded for this clonotype. CDR3: CSASEGERPYEQYF. The CDR3 DNA is TGCAGCGCATCGGAAGGAGAGCGGCCCTACGAGCAGTACTTC. V usage is TRBV20-1 and J usage is TRBJ2-7; D might be TRBD2 (5 bases). CDR1 is DFQATT and CDR2 is SNEGSKA in the germline V gene (reference sequence). The CDR3 is 14 residues long.

This clonotype was counted a few times. The rearrangement links TRBV6-5 to TRBJ2-1; TRBD2 might be the D (6 bases). V lost 4 bases and J lost 0, with 22 bases in between. Germline lookup yields CDR1 MNHEY and CDR2 SVGAGI. The CDR3 covers 19 residues. For the CDR3, the DNA is TGTGCCAGCAGTTCACTTCTCGGGAGAGACTCCAACTCCTACAATGAGCAGTTCTTC. Translated: CASSSLLGRDSNSYNEQFF.

This clonotype has only a few counts. This chain uses TRBV7-6 with TRBJ2-7, with 10 positions matching TRBD2. The CDR3 consists of 17 residues. Trimming at V came to 5 bases and at J to 0 bases, leaving 10 bases not matched to a gene. Germline V CDR1 and CDR2: SGHVS, FNYEAQ. CDR3 nucleotide sequence: TGTGCCAGCAGCCCATCAACTAGCGGGATCAGCTCCTACGAGCAGTACTTC. It encodes CASSPSTSGISSYEQYF.

There are many counts of this clonotype. V usage is TRBV7-9 and J usage is TRBJ2-1; D gene ambiguous. CDR3 length: 15 residues. Looked up from germline, CDR1 is SEHNR and CDR2 is FQNEAQ (reference sequence). V shed 7 bases and J shed 0 bases, with 13 bases lying between them. CDR3 in amino acids: CASTPAAYSYNEQFF. CDR3 in DNA: TGTGCCAGCACCCCAGCAGCGTACTCCTACAATGAGCAGTTCTTC.

The gene calls are TRBV15 and TRBJ2-1; 9 bases fit TRBD2. This CDR3 has 16 amino acids. CDR1 LNHNV and CDR2 YYDKDF come from the germline V gene (reference sequence). The ends lost 0 bases at V and 4 bases at J; junction bases unmatched: 4. The CDR3 spells CATSREWSGGYNEQFF. CDR3 DNA: TGTGCCACCAGCAGAGAATGGAGCGGGGGGTACAATGAGCAGTTCTTC.

Here the CDR3 DNA reads TGTGCCAGCAGCTTAATAGCGGGAGTCGACGAGCAGTTCTTC. Its translation is CASSLIAGVDEQFF. The chain has TRBV7-3 and TRBJ2-1; 9 positions agree with TRBD2. V gave up 1 base and J gave up 10 bases; unmatched junction bases: 5. Germline V gene sequence: CDR1 SGHTA, CDR2 FQGTGA. The CDR3 loop spans 14 amino acids. Full variable domain (missing parts from reference TRBV7-3 and TRBJ2-1): GAGVSQTPSNKVTEKGKYVELRCDPISGHTALYWYRQSLGQGPEFLIYFQGTGAADDSGLPNDRFFAVRPEGSVSTLKIQRTERGDSAVYLCASSLIAGVDEQFFGPGTRLTVL.

V and J are TRBV7-9 and TRBJ2-2; D not resolved. CDR1 is SEHNR and CDR2 is FQNEAQ in the germline V gene (reference sequence). The ends were cut back, 5 bases at V and 6 bases at J, with 10 bases in the middle. The CDR3 has 13 amino acids. For the CDR3, the DNA is TGTGCCAGCAGCAATTCTAATTCCGGGGAGCTGTTTTTT. Translation gives CASSNSNSGELFF.

This clonotype came up a few times. The chain recombines TRBV7-9 with TRBJ2-5; TRBD1 agrees at 8 bases. V lost 2 bases and J lost 4; bases outside the gene matches: 3. Germline CDR1 reads SEHNR; CDR2 reads FQNEAQ (reference sequence). This CDR3 region has 14 residues. CDR3 coding DNA: TGTGCCAGCAGCTTACAGACAGGGGTAGAGACCCAGTACTTC. Translating gives CASSLQTGVETQYF.

This clonotype has more than one count but fewer than ten. The V gene is TRBV27, the J gene TRBJ2-6; tentative D call: TRBD1 (6 bases). There are 17 residues in the CDR3. Germline CDR1 MNHEY, CDR2 SMNVEV (reference sequence). V lost 4 bases and J lost 0, with 13 bases in between. DNA of the CDR3: TGTGCCAGCAGTTCCCGGACAGATCCCTCTGGGGCCAACGTCCTGACTTTC. Residues: CASSSRTDPSGANVLTF.

In its sample, this clonotype was seen a few times. This sequence joins TRBV20-1 and TRBJ2-7; D tentatively reads TRBD1 or TRBD2 (5 bases each). V was shortened by 6 bases and J by 3 bases, with 15 bases between the two germline ends. Per germline, CDR1 DFQATT and CDR2 SNEGSKA (reference sequence). This CDR3 has 13 residues. Here the CDR3 DNA reads TGCAGTGCCAACCTCGGGGCCAACTACGAGCAGTACTTC. It specifies CSANLGANYEQYF.

This clonotype was detected many times. The V and J genes are TRBV4-3 and TRBJ2-1, with 9 bases aligning to TRBD2. Trimming cost V 0 bases and J 4 bases; bases outside gene matches: 4. This CDR3 comprises 16 residues. Germline lookup yields CDR1 LGHNA and CDR2 YSLEER. CDR3 sequence: CASSQDRSGRYNEQFF. The DNA for the CDR3 is TGCGCCAGCAGCCAAGATAGGAGCGGGAGGTACAATGAGCAGTTCTTC.

This clonotype was picked up many times. This chain uses TRBV4-2 with TRBJ2-1, with TRBD2 matching 7 bases. Trimming cost V 0 bases and J 0 bases; bases outside gene matches: 5. The germline CDR1 and CDR2 sequences are LGHNA and YNFKEQ. This CDR3 has 17 amino acids. The CDR3 reads CASSQEAGGSSYNEQFF. CDR3 DNA: TGTGCCAGCAGCCAAGAGGCGGGCGGGAGCTCCTACAATGAGCAGTTCTTC.

The rearrangement uses TRBV7-6 and TRBJ2-7; TRBD1 or TRBD2 may be the D gene (5 bases each). Germline lookup yields CDR1 SGHVS and CDR2 FNYEAQ. V was shortened by 1 base and J by 2 bases, with 12 bases between the two germline ends. The CDR3 loop spans 15 amino acids. This chain's CDR3 is CASSLEWDATYEQYF. CDR3 nucleotide sequence: TGTGCCAGCAGCTTAGAGTGGGACGCGACCTACGAGCAGTACTTC.